These 19 T cell receptor beta chains came from one sample sequenced in a study of T cells in Graves' hyperthyroidism and ophthalmopathy. RNA transcripts yielded amplified TCR beta CDR3 regions. An initial round of RT-PCR targeting the TCR CDR3 relied on the HTBI primer set. TCRdb re-called the multiplex PCR reads through MiXCR, storing one row per CDR3 protein. The table has roughly 800,000 distinct CDR3 sequences, about two fifths seen once. The specimen sequenced was blood. The origin of the receptors is a man younger than 35 with Graves' hyperthyroidism.

This chain uses TRBV15 with TRBJ2-2; possibly TRBD1 for D (6 bases). The V end was cut by 0 bases, the J end by 1 base, with 9 bases between. The germline V gene encodes CDR1 LNHNV and CDR2 YYDKDF (reference sequence). The CDR3 spans 16 residues. This CDR3 is CATSRDLTGNTGELFF. The CDR3 DNA is TGTGCCACCAGCAGAGATCTGACAGGGAACACCGGGGAGCTGTTTTTT.

This clonotype was picked up many times. The chain couples TRBV12-3 or TRBV12-4 to TRBJ1-6, with a weak D call TRBD1 (6 bases). The CDR3 loop spans 14 amino acids. The V and J ends lost 4 bases and 7 bases respectively, with 11 bases between them. For the CDR3, the DNA is TGTGCCAGCAGTTGGGGGCTAGGAAATTCACCCCTCCACTTT. This gives the protein CASSWGLGNSPLHF.

This chain joins TRBV29-1 and TRBJ2-5, with TRBD1 matching 11 bases. The length of the CDR3 is 17 residues. Germline lookup yields CDR1 SQVTM and CDR2 ANQGSEA. V lost 3 bases and J lost 5; bases outside the gene matches: 14. CDR3 sequence (DNA): TGCAGCGTTGAGGGCGGGACAGGGGGTCAAAAGTTGGAGACCCAGTACTTC. Its translation is CSVEGGTGGQKLETQYF.

The rearrangement links TRBV2 to TRBJ1-5, with TRBD1 identical over 12 bases. CDR1 is SNHLY, CDR2 FYNNEI, per germline. The CDR3 runs 16 residues. The V gene end was trimmed by 4 bases and the J gene end by 0 bases; junction bases not matched to a gene: 1. The DNA for the CDR3 is TGTGCCAGCAGTGGGGACAGGGGGCTTAGCAATCAGCCCCAGCATTTT. Translating gives CASSGDRGLSNQPQHF.

This clonotype was counted a few times. This sequence joins TRBV7-2 and TRBJ2-7; D is unclear. V was pared by 2 bases and J by 6 bases, with 14 bases between. Germline CDR1 and CDR2: SGHTA and FQGNSA. This CDR3 comprises 14 residues. CDR3 sequence reads: CASSLFRSQTEQYF. The CDR3 DNA reads as TGTGCCAGCAGCTTATTCCGCTCACAAACCGAGCAGTACTTC.

V usage is TRBV15 and J usage is TRBJ1-6; D is perhaps TRBD1 (5 bases). CDR3 length equals 14 residues. Germline CDR1 reads LNHNV; CDR2 reads YYDKDF (reference sequence). V lost 0 bases and J lost 10, with 10 bases in between. The DNA for the CDR3 is TGTGCCACCAGCAGAGAGGGAGGGGAATCACCCCTCCACTTT. Residues: CATSREGGESPLHF.

In its sample, this clonotype was seen once. The chain employs TRBV7-9 and TRBJ1-6; 7 positions agree with TRBD1. The germline gives CDR1 SEHNR, CDR2 FQNEAQ (reference sequence). This CDR3 is built from 15 residues. V dropped 4 bases and J dropped 7; count of bases not matched to a gene: 7. CDR3 protein: CASSSQGSENSPLHF. CDR3 coding DNA: TGTGCCAGCAGCTCACAGGGGTCGGAGAATTCACCCCTCCACTTT.

In its sample, this clonotype was seen many times. This chain connects TRBV25-1 to TRBJ1-1; no reliable D call. Germline CDR1 MGHDK, CDR2 SYGVNS. The germline V and J ends were trimmed by 5 bases and 4 bases, with 5 bases remaining between them. This CDR3 is 11 amino acids long. The CDR3, as DNA: TGTGCCAGCAGTTTCTCCACTGAAGCTTTCTTT. As protein: CASSFSTEAFF.

This clonotype has just one count. The chain combines TRBV14 with TRBJ1-1, with TRBD1 as a possible D gene (5 bases). This CDR3 contains 16 residues. V dropped 4 bases and J dropped 3 bases, with 18 bases sitting between them. Germline CDR1 SGHDN, CDR2 FVKESK. The CDR3, as DNA: TGTGCCAGCAGCCCGACAGTCCCCGGGAGGCACACTGAAGCTTTCTTT. Encoded protein: CASSPTVPGRHTEAFF.

V is TRBV14 and J is TRBJ2-7, with D possibly being TRBD1 or TRBD2 (5 bases each). CDR1 is SGHDN, CDR2 FVKESK, per germline. The CDR3 totals 14 residues. Between the trimmed V and J ends, which lost 1 base and 2 bases, there was a span of 9 bases. The CDR3 nucleotides read TGTGCCAGCAGCCAAGTCCTGGGGGCCTACGAGCAGTACTTC. It specifies CASSQVLGAYEQYF.

The chain combines TRBV9 with TRBJ1-4; 7 nucleotides agree with TRBD1. V lost 2 bases to trimming and J lost 5 bases; unmatched junction nucleotides: 6. Looked up from germline, CDR1 is SGDLS and CDR2 is YYNGEE. The CDR3 has 15 amino acids. DNA for the CDR3: TGTGCCAGCAGCGTCCACAGGGGCGTCAATGAAAAACTGTTTTTT. Its translation is CASSVHRGVNEKLFF.

This clonotype was detected only a few times. An end of the junction differs from the germline gene, which may be a read error. This chain uses TRBV10-3 with TRBJ1-2; D uncertain. The CDR3 covers 16 residues. The germline CDR1 and CDR2 sequences are ENHRY and SYGVKD. The CDR3 loop is CASSYSSIRSNYGYTF. The CDR3 DNA follows: TGTGCCAGCAGTTACTCGAGCATTAGATCTAACTATGGCTACACCTTC.

Worth noting for this clonotype: Relative to the germline gene, one junction end is altered; a read error may explain this. This chain joins TRBV10-3 and TRBJ1-5; tentative D call: TRBD1 (5 bases). The CDR3 consists of 15 residues. Germline V CDR1 and CDR2: ENHRY, SYGVKD. The CDR3 coding sequence is TGTGCCAGCAGTTCGGGACGGACGTTAATGGAGCCCCAGCATTTT. Translation: CASSSGRTLMEPQHF.

This clonotype has only one observation. A much larger clonotype is one base distant, so this may be a read error. This rearrangement joins TRBV20-1 to TRBJ1-2, with 7 nucleotides matching TRBD1. The CDR3 consists of 13 residues. The V gene's germline CDR1 is DFQATT and CDR2 SNEGSKA (reference sequence). The ends lost 5 bases at V and 4 bases at J; junction bases unmatched: 7. CDR3 in DNA: TGCAGTGCTGATCAGGGACAGTCCTATGGCTACACCTTC. Translating gives CSADQGQSYGYTF.

The rearrangement uses TRBV29-1 and TRBJ2-5; D is perhaps TRBD1 or TRBD2 (6 bases each). The V end lost 3 bases, the J end lost 2 bases, and 13 bases lay between the germline ends. CDR3 size: 14 residues. CDR1 SQVTM and CDR2 ANQGSEA come from the germline V gene. DNA for the CDR3: TGCAGCGTTGATACGGGGGCCTTTCAAGAGACCCAGTACTTC. Its translation: CSVDTGAFQETQYF. The complete variable domain, with remaining parts taken from reference TRBV29-1 and TRBJ2-5, reads SAVISQKPSRDICQRGTSLTIQCQVDSQVTMMFWYRQQPGQSLTLIATANQGSEATYESGFVIDKFPISRPNLTFSTLTVSNMSPEDSSIYLCSVDTGAFQETQYFGPGTRLLVL.

This clonotype was counted ten times or more. The gene calls are TRBV7-9 and TRBJ1-2; D might be TRBD1 (5 bases). The CDR3 totals 13 residues. Between the trimmed V and J ends, which lost 6 bases and 4 bases, there was a span of 12 bases. Germline V gene sequence: CDR1 SEHNR, CDR2 FQNEAQ (reference sequence). CDR3 sequence reads: CASSLGEGYGYTF. The CDR3 DNA reads TGTGCCAGCAGTCTAGGGGAGGGCTATGGCTACACCTTC.

This rearrangement joins TRBV14 to TRBJ2-7, with TRBD1 matching over 9 bases. CDR1 is SGHDN and CDR2 is FVKESK in the germline V gene. Trimming took 10 bases from V and 4 from J; bases not matched to a gene: 5. This CDR3 has 12 residues. CDR3 loop: CATRQGVYEQYF. The CDR3 nucleotides read TGTGCCACAAGACAGGGGGTTTACGAGCAGTACTTC.

This clonotype was counted a few times. The chain employs TRBV2 and TRBJ2-7, with D perhaps TRBD1 (6 bases). The germline V gene has CDR1 SNHLY and CDR2 FYNNEI. V was clipped by 5 bases and J by 6 bases, with 14 bases between them. The length of the CDR3 is 13 residues. CDR3: CASSPPTGFEQYF. In DNA form, the CDR3 reads TGTGCCAGCAGTCCTCCCACAGGGTTCGAGCAGTACTTC.

The gene calls are TRBV10-3 and TRBJ2-1, with 7 bases identical to TRBD2. Unmatched junction bases numbered 6, after V lost 3 bases and J lost 7 bases. CDR1 is ENHRY and CDR2 is SYGVKD in the germline V gene. The CDR3 is made up of 14 amino acids. The CDR3 nucleotides read TGTGCCATCAGTGATGGGACTACCAGGAATGAGCAGTTCTTC. As protein: CAISDGTTRNEQFF.